This TCR beta chain appears in the sequencing data of a study of T cell responses to AZD1222 COVID-19 vaccine. On the study more broadly: Whether given at about 4 or about 12 weeks, second doses were pooled.

Some clones are missing from TCRdb's copy, which holds only in-frame ones; the method was immunoSEQ multiplex PCR. The table shows 140,000 to 150,000 clones, with 75% to 90% occurring only once. Study-wide findings and caveats: Repertoire sampling was restricted to post-peak T cell response timepoints. The sample set comprised mostly white British donors with more females, and clonal diversity was possibly underestimated. Of spike-specific TCRs, nearly half reportedly target regions left unmutated in variants.

This clone was observed a handful of times. The antigen is undetermined. The sequencing used peripheral blood, collected on day 0 of AZD1222 vaccination. This receptor was identified in an adult in good health.

The CDR3 DNA reads TGTGCCTGGAGTTATCGGCTAGCGGGACCCCCCTTCTACGAGCAGTACTTC. Translated, it gives CAWSYRLAGPPFYEQYF. The V and J genes are TRBV30 and TRBJ2-7; 9 bases line up with TRBD2. The trim removed 2 bases at V and 3 bases at J, leaving 14 bases unmatched. The CDR3 has 17 amino acids. CDR1 and CDR2 from the germline V gene are GTSNPN and SVGIG (reference sequence).